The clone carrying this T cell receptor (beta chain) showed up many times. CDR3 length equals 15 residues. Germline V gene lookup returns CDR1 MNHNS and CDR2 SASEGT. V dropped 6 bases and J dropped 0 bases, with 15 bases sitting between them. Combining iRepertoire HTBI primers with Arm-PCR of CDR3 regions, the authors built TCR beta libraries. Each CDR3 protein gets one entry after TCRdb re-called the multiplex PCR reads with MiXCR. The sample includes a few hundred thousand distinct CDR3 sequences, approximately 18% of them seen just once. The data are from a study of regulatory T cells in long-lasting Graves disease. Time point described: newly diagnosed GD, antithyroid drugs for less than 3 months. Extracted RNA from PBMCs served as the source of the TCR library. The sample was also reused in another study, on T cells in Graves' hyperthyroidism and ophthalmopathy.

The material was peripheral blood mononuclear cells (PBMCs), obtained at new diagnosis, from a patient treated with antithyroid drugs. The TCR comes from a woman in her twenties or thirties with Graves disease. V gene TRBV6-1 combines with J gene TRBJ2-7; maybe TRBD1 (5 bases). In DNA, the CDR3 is TGTGCCAGCAGATTGACAGTACGTCTCTCCTACGAGCAGTACTTC. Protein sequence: CASRLTVRLSYEQYF.